The T cell receptor beta chain described here comes from a study of blood T cell repertoires in COVID-19. CDR3 length: 14 residues. The V gene's germline CDR1 is SEHNR and CDR2 FQNEAQ (reference sequence). V shed 4 bases, J shed 4 bases, and the junction held 4 bases outside the gene matches. As handled by the study authors: Amplified reference gene primers provided the basis for estimating nucleated cell counts. Profiling relied on immunoSEQ multiplex PCR, and the TCRdb table lists in-frame clones only, not all of them. The D gene and trimming were derived from the DNA, and the V and J assignments and clone size from that table. This repertoire shows some 180,000 clones, roughly 80% found once; its top ten account for roughly 14%. This clone was seen just once.

Specimen: peripheral blood. The V gene is TRBV7-9, the J gene TRBJ2-5; 9 bases map to TRBD2. The sequence came from a man over 45 who had recovered from COVID-19. The CDR3 loop reads CASSSGTSRETQYF. The DNA for the CDR3 is TGTGCCAGCAGCTCAGGGACTAGCCGAGAGACCCAGTACTTC.